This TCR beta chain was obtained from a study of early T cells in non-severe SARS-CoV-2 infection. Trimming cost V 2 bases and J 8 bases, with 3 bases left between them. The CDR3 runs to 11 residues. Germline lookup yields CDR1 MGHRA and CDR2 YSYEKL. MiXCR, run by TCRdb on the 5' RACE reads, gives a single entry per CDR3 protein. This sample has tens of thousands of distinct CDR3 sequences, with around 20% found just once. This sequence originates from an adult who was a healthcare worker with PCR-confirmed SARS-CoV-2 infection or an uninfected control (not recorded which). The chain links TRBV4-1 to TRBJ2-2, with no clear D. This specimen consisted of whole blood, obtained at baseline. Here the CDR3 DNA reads TGCGCCAGCAGCCAAAGGGGGGAGCTGTTTTTT. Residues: CASSQRGELFF.